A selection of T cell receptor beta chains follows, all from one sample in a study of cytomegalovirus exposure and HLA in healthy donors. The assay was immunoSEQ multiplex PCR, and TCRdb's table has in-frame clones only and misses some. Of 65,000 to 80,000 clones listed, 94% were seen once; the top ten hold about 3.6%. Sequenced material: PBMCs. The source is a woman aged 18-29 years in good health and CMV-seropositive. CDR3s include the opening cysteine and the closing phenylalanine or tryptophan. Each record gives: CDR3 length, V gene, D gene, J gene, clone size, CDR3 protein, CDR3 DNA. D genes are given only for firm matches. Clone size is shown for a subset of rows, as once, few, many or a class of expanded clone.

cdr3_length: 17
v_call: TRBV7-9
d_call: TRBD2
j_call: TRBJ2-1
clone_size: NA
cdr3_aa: CASSLGLAGLMGNEQFF
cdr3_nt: TGTGCCAGCAGCTTAGGTCTAGCGGGACTGATGGGGAATGAGCAGTTCTTC

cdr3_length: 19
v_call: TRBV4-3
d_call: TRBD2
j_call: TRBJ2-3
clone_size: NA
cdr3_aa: CASSHQGLAGGPRADTQYF
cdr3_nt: TGCGCCAGCAGCCACCAGGGACTAGCGGGAGGGCCCAGGGCAGATACGCAGTATTTT

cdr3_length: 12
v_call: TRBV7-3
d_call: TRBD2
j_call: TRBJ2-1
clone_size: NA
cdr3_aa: CASGTSPFEQFF
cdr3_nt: TGTGCCAGCGGGACTAGCCCATTTGAGCAGTTCTTC

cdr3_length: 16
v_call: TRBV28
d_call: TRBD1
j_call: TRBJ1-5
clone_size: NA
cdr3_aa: CASSSMGQGSNQPQHF
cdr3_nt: TGTGCCAGCAGTTCAATGGGACAGGGGAGCAATCAGCCCCAGCATTTT

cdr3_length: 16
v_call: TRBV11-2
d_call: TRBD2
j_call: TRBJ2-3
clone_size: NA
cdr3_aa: CASSLRTSMRTDTQYF
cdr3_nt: TGTGCCAGCAGCTTGAGGACTAGTATGCGCACAGATACGCAGTATTTT

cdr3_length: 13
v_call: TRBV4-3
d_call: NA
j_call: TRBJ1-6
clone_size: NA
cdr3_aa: CASSQERVSPLHF
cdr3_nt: TGCGCCAGCAGCCAAGAGAGGGTTTCACCCCTCCACTTT

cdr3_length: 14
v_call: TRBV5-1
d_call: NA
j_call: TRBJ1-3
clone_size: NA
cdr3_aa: CASSLGSLGNTIYF
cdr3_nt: TGCGCCAGCAGCTTGGGCAGTCTTGGAAACACCATATATTTT

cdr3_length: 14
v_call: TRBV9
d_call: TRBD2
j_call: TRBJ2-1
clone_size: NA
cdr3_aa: CASSVDARENEQFF
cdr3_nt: TGTGCCAGCAGCGTAGACGCGCGGGAGAATGAGCAGTTCTTC

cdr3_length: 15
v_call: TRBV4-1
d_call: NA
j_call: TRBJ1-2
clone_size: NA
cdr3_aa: CASSQEGYSRYGYTF
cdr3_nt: TGCGCCAGCAGCCAAGAAGGATACAGCCGCTATGGCTACACCTTC

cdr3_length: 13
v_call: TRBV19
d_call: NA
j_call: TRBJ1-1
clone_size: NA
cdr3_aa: CASTLRGLAEAFF
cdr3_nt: TGTGCCAGTACCTTGAGAGGTTTAGCTGAAGCTTTCTTT

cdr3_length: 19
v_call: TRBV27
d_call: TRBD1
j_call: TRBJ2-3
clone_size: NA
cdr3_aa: CASSFGPFSGQGVTDTQYF
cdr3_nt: TGTGCCAGCAGTTTTGGACCTTTCTCCGGACAGGGGGTAACAGATACGCAGTATTTT

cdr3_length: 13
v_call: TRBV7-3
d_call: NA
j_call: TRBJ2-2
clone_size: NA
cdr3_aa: CASRGQGIGELFF
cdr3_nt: TGTGCCAGCAGGGGCCAGGGTATAGGGGAGCTGTTTTTT

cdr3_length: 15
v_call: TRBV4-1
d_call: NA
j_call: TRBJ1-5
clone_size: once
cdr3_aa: CASSQGDGGSQPQHF
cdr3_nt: TGCGCCAGCAGCCAAGGGGATGGGGGGAGTCAGCCCCAGCATTTT

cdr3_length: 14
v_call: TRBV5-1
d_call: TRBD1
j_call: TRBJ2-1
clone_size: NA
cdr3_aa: CASSQWTGYNEQFF
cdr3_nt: TGCGCCAGCAGCCAATGGACAGGTTACAATGAGCAGTTCTTC

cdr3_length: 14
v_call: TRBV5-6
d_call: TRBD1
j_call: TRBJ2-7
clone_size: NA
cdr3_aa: CASSLRQGTYEQYF
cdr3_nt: TGTGCCAGCAGCTTGCGACAGGGTACCTACGAGCAGTACTTC

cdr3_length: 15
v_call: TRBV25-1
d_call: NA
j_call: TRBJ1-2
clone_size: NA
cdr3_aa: CASRADSSGNYGYTF
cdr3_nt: TGTGCCAGCAGGGCCGACTCCTCCGGAAACTATGGCTACACCTTC

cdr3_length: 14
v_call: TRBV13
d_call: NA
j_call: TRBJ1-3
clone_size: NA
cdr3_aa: CASSLDGSGNTIYF
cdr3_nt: TGTGCCAGCAGCTTAGACGGCTCTGGAAACACCATATATTTT

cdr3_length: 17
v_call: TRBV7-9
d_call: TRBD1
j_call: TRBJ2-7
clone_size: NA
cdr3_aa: CASSSRLRGGQDYEQYF
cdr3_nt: TGTGCCAGCAGCTCCCGTCTCCGGGGCGGACAGGACTACGAGCAGTACTTC

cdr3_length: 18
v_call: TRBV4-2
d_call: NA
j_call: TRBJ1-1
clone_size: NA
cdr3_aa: CASSQDSGGARGNTEAFF
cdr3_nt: TGTGCCAGCAGCCAAGATTCGGGGGGGGCTAGGGGTAACACTGAAGCTTTCTTT

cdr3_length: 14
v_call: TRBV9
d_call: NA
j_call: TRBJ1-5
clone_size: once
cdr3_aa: CASSVGTSTQPQHF
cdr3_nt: TGTGCCAGCAGCGTAGGGACAAGCACCCAGCCCCAGCATTTT

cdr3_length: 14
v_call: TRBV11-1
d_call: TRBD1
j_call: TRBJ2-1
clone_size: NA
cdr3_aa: CASSLESAGRGLFF
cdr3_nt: TGTGCCAGCAGCTTAGAGTCCGCGGGCAGGGGGCTGTTCTTC

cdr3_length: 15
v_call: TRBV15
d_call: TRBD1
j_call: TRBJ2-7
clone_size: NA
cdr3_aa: CATTHPGQGDYEQYF
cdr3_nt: TGTGCCACCACCCACCCGGGACAGGGAGACTACGAGCAGTACTTC

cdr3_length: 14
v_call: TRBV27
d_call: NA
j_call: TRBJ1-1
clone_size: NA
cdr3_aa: CASSSAGSDTEAFF
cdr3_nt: TGTGCCAGCAGTTCGGCAGGGTCGGACACTGAAGCTTTCTTT

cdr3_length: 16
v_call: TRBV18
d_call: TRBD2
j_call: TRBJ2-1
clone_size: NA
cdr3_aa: CASSPPGLAGMNEQFF
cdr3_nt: TGTGCCAGCTCACCGCCGGGACTAGCGGGAATGAATGAGCAGTTCTTC

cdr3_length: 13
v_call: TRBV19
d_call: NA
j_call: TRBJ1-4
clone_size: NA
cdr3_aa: CASIGGGGEKLFF
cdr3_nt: TGTGCCAGTATCGGGGGAGGAGGCGAAAAACTGTTTTTT

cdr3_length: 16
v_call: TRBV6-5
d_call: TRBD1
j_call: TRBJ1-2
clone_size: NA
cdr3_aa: CASSYSFSGGMYGYTF
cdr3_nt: TGTGCCAGCAGTTACTCGTTCTCAGGGGGGATGTACGGCTACACCTTC

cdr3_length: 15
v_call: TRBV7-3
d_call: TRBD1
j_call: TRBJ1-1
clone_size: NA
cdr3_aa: CASSKQGGKNTEAFF
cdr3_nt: TGTGCCAGCAGCAAACAAGGGGGCAAGAACACTGAAGCTTTCTTT

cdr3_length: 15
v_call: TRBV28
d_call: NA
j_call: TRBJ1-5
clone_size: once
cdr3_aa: CASSPGQLGNQPQHF
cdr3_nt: TGTGCCAGCAGCCCCGGACAGCTAGGCAATCAGCCCCAGCATTTT

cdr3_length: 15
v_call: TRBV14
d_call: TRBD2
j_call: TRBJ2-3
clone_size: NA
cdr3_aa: CASRLAGAGTDTQYF
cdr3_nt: TGTGCCAGCAGACTAGCGGGAGCGGGCACAGATACGCAGTATTTT

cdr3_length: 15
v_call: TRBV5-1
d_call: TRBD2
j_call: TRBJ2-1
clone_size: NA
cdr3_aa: CASRQTSGGYNEQFF
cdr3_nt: TGCGCCAGCAGACAAACTAGCGGGGGCTACAATGAGCAGTTCTTC

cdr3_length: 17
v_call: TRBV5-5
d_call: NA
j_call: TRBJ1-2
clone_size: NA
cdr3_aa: CASSLGADSRFNYGYTF
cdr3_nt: TGTGCCAGCAGCTTGGGGGCGGACAGCAGATTTAACTATGGCTACACCTTC

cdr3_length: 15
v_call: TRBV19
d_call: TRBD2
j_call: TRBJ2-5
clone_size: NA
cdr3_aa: CASAGLAGPQETQYF
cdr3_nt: TGTGCCAGTGCCGGACTAGCGGGACCCCAAGAGACCCAGTACTTC

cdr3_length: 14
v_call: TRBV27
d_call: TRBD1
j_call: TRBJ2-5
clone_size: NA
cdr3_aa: CASSRDRGGETQYF
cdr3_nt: TGTGCCAGCAGTCGGGACAGGGGAGGAGAGACCCAGTACTTC

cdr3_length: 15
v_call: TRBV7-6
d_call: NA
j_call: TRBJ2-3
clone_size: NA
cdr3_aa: CASEKYAGRTDTQYF
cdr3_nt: TGTGCCAGCGAAAAGTACGCAGGGAGGACAGATACGCAGTATTTT

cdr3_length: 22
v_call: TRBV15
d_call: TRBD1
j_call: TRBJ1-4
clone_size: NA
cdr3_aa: CATSSAQGDRGRGRRTNEKLFF
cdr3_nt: TGTGCCACCAGCAGTGCCCAGGGGGACAGGGGGCGCGGGAGGCGGACTAATGAAAAACTGTTTTTT

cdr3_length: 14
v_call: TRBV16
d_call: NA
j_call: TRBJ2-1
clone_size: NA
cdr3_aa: CASSQSRTDNEQFF
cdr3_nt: TGTGCCAGCAGCCAATCCCGAACGGACAATGAGCAGTTCTTC

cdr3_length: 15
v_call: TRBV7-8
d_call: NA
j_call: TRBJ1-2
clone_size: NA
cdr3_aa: CASSPWTFADYGYTF
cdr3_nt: TGTGCCAGCAGCCCCTGGACTTTCGCGGACTATGGCTACACCTTC

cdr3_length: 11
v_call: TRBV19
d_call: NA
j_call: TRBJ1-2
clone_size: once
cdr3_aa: CASTQGFGYTF
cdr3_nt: TGTGCCAGTACCCAGGGTTTTGGCTACACCTTC

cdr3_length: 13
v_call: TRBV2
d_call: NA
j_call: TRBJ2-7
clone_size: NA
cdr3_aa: CASGDWGSYEQYF
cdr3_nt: TGTGCCAGCGGGGACTGGGGCAGCTACGAGCAGTACTTC

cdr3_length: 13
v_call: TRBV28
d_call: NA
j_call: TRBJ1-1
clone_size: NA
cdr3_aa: CASSTPTGPEAFF
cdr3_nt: TGTGCCAGCAGTACCCCGACAGGCCCTGAAGCTTTCTTT